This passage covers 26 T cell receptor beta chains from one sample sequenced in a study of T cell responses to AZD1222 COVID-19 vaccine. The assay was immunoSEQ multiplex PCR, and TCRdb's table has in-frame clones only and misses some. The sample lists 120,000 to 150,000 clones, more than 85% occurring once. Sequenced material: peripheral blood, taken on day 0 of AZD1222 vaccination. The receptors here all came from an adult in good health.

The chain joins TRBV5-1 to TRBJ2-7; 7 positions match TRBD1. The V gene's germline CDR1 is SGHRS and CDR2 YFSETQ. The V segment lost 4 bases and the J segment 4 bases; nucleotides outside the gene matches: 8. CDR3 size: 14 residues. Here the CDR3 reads CASSPGTALYEQYF. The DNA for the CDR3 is TGCGCCAGCAGCCCCGGGACAGCCCTTTACGAGCAGTACTTC.

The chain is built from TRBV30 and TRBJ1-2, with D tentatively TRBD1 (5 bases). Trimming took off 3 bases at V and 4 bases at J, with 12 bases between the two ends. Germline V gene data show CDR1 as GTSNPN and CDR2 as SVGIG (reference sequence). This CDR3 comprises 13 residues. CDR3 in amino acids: CAWRGSGTYGYTF. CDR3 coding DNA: TGTGCCTGGAGAGGTAGCGGGACCTATGGCTACACCTTC.

Here the CDR3 DNA reads TGTGCCAGCCGCCTTGGGAGGGTGTACGAGCAGTACTTC. Encoded protein: CASRLGRVYEQYF. J is TRBJ2-7 and V is TRBV28, with 7 positions matching TRBD2. Germline trimming cut 8 bases from V and 4 bases from J; bases unmatched to any gene: 8. The CDR3 consists of 13 residues. From germline, CDR1 is MDHEN and CDR2 SYDVKM.

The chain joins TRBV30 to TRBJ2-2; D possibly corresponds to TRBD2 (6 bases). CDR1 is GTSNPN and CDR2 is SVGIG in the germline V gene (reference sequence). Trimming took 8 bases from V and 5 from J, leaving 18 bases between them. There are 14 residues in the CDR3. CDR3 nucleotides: TGTGCCCTGGAGGGTCCCCTCGGGACCGGGGAGCTGTTTTTT. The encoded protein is CALEGPLGTGELFF.

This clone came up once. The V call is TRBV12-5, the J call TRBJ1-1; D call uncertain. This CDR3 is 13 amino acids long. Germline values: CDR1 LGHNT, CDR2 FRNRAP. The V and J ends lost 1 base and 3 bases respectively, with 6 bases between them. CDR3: CASGLAEHTEAFF. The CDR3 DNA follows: TGTGCTAGTGGTTTGGCAGAGCACACTGAAGCTTTCTTT.

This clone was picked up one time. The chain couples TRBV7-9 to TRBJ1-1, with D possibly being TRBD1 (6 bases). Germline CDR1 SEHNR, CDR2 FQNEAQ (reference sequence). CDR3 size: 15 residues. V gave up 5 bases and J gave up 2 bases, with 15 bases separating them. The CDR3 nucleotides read TGTGCCAGCAGCCTGCAGACAGGTGGAAACACTGAAGCTTTCTTT. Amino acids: CASSLQTGGNTEAFF.

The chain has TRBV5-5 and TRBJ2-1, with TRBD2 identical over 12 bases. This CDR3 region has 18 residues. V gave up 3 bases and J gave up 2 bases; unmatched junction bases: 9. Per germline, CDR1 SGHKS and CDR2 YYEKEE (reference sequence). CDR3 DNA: TGTGCCAGCAGCTCACTCCCAAGGACTAGCGGGACCTACAATGAGCAGTTCTTC. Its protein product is CASSSLPRTSGTYNEQFF.

The CDR3 bases are TGTGCCAGCAGTTTCCGGGCAGGGGGCGCGAAGAACACTGAAGCTTTCTTT. Encoded protein: CASSFRAGGAKNTEAFF. V gene TRBV27 combines with J gene TRBJ1-1; 8 bases fit TRBD1. This CDR3 spans 17 amino acids. CDR1 and CDR2 (germline): MNHEY, SMNVEV (reference sequence). V dropped 3 bases and J dropped 1; count of bases not matched to a gene: 10.

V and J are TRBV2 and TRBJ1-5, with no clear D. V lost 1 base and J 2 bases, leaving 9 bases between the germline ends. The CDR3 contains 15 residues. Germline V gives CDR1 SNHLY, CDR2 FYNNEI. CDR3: CASSEEIRGNQPQHF. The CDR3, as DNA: TGTGCCAGCAGTGAAGAGATTAGGGGCAATCAGCCCCAGCATTTT.

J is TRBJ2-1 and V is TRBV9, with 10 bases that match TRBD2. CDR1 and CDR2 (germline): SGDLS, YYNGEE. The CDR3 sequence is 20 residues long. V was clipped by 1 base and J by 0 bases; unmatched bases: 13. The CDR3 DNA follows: TGTGCCAGCAGCGTATCCACCACTAGCGGGGTCAAGAGCTCCTACAATGAGCAGTTCTTC. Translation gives CASSVSTTSGVKSSYNEQFF.

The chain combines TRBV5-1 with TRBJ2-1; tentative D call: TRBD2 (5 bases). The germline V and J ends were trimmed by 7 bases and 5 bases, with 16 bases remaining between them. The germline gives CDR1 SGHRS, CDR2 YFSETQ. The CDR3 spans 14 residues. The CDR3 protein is CASGQGGGDNEQFF. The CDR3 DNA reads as TGCGCCAGCGGCCAAGGTGGAGGTGACAATGAGCAGTTCTTC.

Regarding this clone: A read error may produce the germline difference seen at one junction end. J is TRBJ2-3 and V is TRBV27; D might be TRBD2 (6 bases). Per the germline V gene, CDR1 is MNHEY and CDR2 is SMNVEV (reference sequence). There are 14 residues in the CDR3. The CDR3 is CASGFSGSTDTQYF. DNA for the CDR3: TGTGCCAGCGGTTTTAGCGGAAGCACAGATACGCAGTATTTT.

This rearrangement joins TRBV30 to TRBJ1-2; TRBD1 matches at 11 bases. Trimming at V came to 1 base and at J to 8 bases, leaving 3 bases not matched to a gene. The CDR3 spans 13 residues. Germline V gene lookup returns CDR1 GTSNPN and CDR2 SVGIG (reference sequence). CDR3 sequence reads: CAWSGTGGVGYTF. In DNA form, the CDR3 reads TGTGCCTGGAGTGGGACAGGGGGCGTCGGCTACACCTTC. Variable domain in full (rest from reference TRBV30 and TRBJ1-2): SQTIHQWPATLVQPVGSPLSLECTVEGTSNPNLYWYRQAAGRGLQLLFYSVGIGQISSEVPQNLSASRPQDRQFILSSKKLLLSDSGFYLCAWSGTGGVGYTFGSGTRLTVV.

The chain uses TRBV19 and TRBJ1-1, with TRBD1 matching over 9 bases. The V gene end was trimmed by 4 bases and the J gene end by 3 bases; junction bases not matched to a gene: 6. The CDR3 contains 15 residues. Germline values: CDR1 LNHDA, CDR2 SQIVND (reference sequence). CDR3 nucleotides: TGTGCCAGTAGTAACCTAGGGACAGGGTACACTGAAGCTTTCTTT. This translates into CASSNLGTGYTEAFF.

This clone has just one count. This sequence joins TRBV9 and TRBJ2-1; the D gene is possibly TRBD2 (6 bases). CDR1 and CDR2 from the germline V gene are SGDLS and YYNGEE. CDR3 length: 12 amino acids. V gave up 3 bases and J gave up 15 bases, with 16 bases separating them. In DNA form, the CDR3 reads TGTGCCAGCAGCGGGGACTCCTCTAGGTGGTTCTTC. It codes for CASSGDSSRWFF.

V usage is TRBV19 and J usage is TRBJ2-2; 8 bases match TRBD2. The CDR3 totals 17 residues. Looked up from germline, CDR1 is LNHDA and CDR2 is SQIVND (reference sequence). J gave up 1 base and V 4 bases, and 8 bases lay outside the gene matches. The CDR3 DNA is TGTGCCAGTAGTAGAACAGTAACTAGCGGGAACACCGGGGAGCTGTTTTTT. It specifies CASSRTVTSGNTGELFF.

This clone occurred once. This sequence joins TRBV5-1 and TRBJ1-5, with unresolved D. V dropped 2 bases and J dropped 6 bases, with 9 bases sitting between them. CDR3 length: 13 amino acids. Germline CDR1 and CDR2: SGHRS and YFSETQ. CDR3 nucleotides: TGCGCCAGCAGCTTTGGGATGGGTCAGCCCCAGCATTTT. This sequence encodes CASSFGMGQPQHF.

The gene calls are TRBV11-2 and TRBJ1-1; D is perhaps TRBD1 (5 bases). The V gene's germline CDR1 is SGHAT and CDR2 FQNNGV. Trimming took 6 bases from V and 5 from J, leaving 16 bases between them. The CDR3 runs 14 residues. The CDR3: CASRTAGGRTEAFF. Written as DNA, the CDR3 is TGTGCCAGCAGGACCGCCGGGGGGAGGACTGAAGCTTTCTTT. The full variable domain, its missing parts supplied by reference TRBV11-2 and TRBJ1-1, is EAGVAQSPRYKIIEKRQSVAFWCNPISGHATLYWYQQILGQGPKLLIQFQNNGVVDDSQLPKDRFSAERLKGVDSTLKIQPAKLEDSAVYLCASRTAGGRTEAFFGQGTRLTVV.

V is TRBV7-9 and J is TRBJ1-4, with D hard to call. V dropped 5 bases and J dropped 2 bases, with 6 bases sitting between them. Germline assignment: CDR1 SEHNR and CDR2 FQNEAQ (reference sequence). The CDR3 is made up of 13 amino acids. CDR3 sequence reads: CASSPLTNEKLFF. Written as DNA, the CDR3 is TGTGCCAGCAGCCCCCTGACTAATGAAAAACTGTTTTTT.

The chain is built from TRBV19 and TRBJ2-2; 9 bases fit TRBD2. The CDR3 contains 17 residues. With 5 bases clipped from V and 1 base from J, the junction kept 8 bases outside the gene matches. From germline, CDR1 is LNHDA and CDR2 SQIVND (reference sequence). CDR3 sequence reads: CASSFRAGGVNTGELFF. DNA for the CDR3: TGTGCCAGTAGTTTCAGGGCGGGAGGGGTGAACACCGGGGAGCTGTTTTTT.

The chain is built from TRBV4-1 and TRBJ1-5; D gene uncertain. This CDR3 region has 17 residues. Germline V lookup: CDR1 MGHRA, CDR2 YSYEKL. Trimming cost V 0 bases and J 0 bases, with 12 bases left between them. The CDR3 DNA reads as TGCGCCAGCAGCCAAGATACGGGCACAGTTAGCAATCAGCCCCAGCATTTT. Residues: CASSQDTGTVSNQPQHF.

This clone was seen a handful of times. The chain's CDR3 is CASSISLGLAKNIQYF. CDR3 in DNA: TGTGCCAGTAGTATTAGTCTAGGGCTAGCCAAAAACATTCAGTACTTC. The gene calls are TRBV19 and TRBJ2-4, with D uncertain. From germline, CDR1 is LNHDA and CDR2 SQIVND (reference sequence). Between the trimmed V and J ends, which lost 3 bases and 0 bases, there was a span of 12 bases. This CDR3 is built from 16 residues.

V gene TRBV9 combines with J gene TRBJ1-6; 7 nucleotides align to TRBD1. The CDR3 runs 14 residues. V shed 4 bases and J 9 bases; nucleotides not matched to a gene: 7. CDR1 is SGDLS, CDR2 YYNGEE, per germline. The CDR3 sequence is CASSLTGSGSPLHF. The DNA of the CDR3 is TGTGCCAGCAGCCTGACAGGGAGCGGTTCACCCCTCCACTTT.

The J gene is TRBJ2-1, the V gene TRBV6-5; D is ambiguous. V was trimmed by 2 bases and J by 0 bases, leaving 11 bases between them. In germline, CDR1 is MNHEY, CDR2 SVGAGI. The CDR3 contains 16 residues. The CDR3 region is CASSYEGPSSYNEQFF. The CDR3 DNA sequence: TGTGCCAGCAGTTACGAAGGCCCGAGCTCCTACAATGAGCAGTTCTTC.

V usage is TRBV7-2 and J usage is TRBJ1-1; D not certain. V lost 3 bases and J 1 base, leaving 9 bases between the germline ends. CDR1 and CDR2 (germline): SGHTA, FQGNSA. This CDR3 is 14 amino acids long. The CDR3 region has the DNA TGTGCCAGCAGCTTGATGGGAAGGAACACTGAAGCTTTCTTT. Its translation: CASSLMGRNTEAFF.

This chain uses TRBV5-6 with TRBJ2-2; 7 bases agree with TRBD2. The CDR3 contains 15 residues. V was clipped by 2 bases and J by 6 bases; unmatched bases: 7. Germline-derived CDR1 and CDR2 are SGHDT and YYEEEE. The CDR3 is CASSFRTSNSGELFF. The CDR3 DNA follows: TGTGCCAGCAGCTTTCGGACTAGTAATTCCGGGGAGCTGTTTTTT.